These 10 T cell receptor beta chains were all obtained from the same sample, sequenced in a study of technical replicates of blood from several donors. Using immunoSEQ multiplex PCR, the repertoire was profiled, and TCRdb retains in-frame clones only, with some absent. The repertoire holds 85,000 to 95,000 clones, with 96% as singletons. The specimen was T cells isolated from PBMCs. Receptor source: a human donor in good health.

J is TRBJ1-1 and V is TRBV4-3; a weak D match, TRBD1 (6 bases). The CDR3 length is 16 residues. Trimming took 0 bases from V and 1 from J, leaving 12 bases between them. Per the germline V gene, CDR1 is LGHNA and CDR2 is YSLEER. CDR3: CASSQEVWTENTEAFF. CDR3 bases: TGCGCCAGCAGCCAAGAGGTCTGGACAGAGAACACTGAAGCTTTCTTT.

The rearrangement links TRBV2 to TRBJ1-5; D not resolved. This CDR3 comprises 12 residues. Trimming took off 7 bases at V and 4 bases at J, with 8 bases between the two ends. CDR1 and CDR2 from the germline V gene are SNHLY and FYNNEI. The CDR3 bases are TGTGCCAGCACGCAAGCGAATCAGCCCCAGCATTTT. The encoded protein is CASTQANQPQHF.

This clone has only one observation. J is TRBJ2-1 and V is TRBV10-3; 8 nucleotides align to TRBD2. The CDR3 length is 15 residues. Germline CDR1 ENHRY, CDR2 SYGVKD. The V and J ends lost 3 bases and 6 bases, in that order; junction bases with no gene match: 7. CDR3 nucleotides: TGTGCCATCAGTGATATAGCGGGAAACGGCAATGAGCAGTTCTTC. It specifies CAISDIAGNGNEQFF.

This clone was counted between two and nine times. The chain joins TRBV4-3 to TRBJ2-5; D might be TRBD1 (6 bases). The CDR3 totals 13 residues. CDR1 and CDR2 (germline): LGHNA, YSLEER. V lost 4 bases, J lost 5 bases, and 11 bases lay in between. CDR3 region: CASSRTVEETQYF. The CDR3 DNA reads TGCGCCAGCAGCCGGACAGTGGAGGAGACCCAGTACTTC.

The gene calls are TRBV5-5 and TRBJ2-7; no firm D call. CDR3 size: 13 residues. CDR1 and CDR2 from the germline V gene are SGHKS and YYEKEE (reference sequence). Deletions cut 5 bases from V and 7 bases from J, with 16 bases between. CDR3 DNA sequence: TGTGCCAGCAGGTTCATGTCAGCGTGGGAGCAGTACTTC. This encodes CASRFMSAWEQYF.

The chain uses TRBV30 and TRBJ1-2; no reliable D call. The CDR3 consists of 8 residues. Germline V gives CDR1 GTSNPN, CDR2 SVGIG (reference sequence). V shed 5 bases and J shed 11 bases, with 6 bases lying between them. CDR3 coding DNA: TGTGCCTGGGAGAAGTACACCTTC. As protein: CAWEKYTF.

This rearrangement joins TRBV7-9 to TRBJ2-7; perhaps TRBD1 as D (6 bases). The CDR3 has 16 residues. Trimming took off 6 bases at V and 0 bases at J, with 18 bases between the two ends. CDR1 is SEHNR, CDR2 FQNEAQ, per germline (reference sequence). In DNA form, the CDR3 reads TGTGCCAGCAGATACGGAACACAGGGTAACTCCTACGAGCAGTACTTC. Amino acids: CASRYGTQGNSYEQYF. The variable domain in full, completed from reference TRBV7-9 and TRBJ2-7, reads DTGVSQNPRHKITKRGQNVTFRCDPISEHNRLYWYRQTLGQGPEFLTYFQNEAQLEKSRLLSDRFSAERPKGSFSTLEIQRTEQGDSAMYLCASRYGTQGNSYEQYFGPGTRLTVT.

The gene calls are TRBV7-2 and TRBJ2-7; D unclear. Germline V gene data show CDR1 as SGHTA and CDR2 as FQGNSA. This CDR3 has 13 residues. V lost 3 bases to trimming and J lost 1 base, with 7 bases between them. The CDR3 nucleotides are TGTGCCAGCAGCTTCTTCTCGTCCTACGAGCAGTACTTC. As protein: CASSFFSSYEQYF.

The chain employs TRBV27 and TRBJ1-5, with a possible D match to TRBD1 (6 bases). The germline CDR1 and CDR2 sequences are MNHEY and SMNVEV (reference sequence). The CDR3 loop spans 14 amino acids. The V and J ends lost 6 bases and 5 bases respectively, with 14 bases between them. The CDR3 sequence: CASRTGTIDQPQHF. CDR3 nucleotide sequence: TGTGCCAGCAGAACAGGGACAATCGATCAGCCCCAGCATTTT.

The rearrangement uses TRBV9 and TRBJ2-3; TRBD2 aligns across 9 bases. J lost 2 bases, V lost 0 bases, and 4 bases had no gene match. Germline V gene sequence: CDR1 SGDLS, CDR2 YYNGEE. The CDR3 has 16 residues. CDR3 loop: CASSVEGLAVTDTQYF. The CDR3 bases are TGTGCCAGCAGCGTAGAGGGACTAGCAGTCACAGATACGCAGTATTTT.